Below are 18 T cell receptor beta chains sequenced from a single sample in a study of T cell repertoires in cytomegalovirus infection. TCRdb processed the reads anew with MiXCR; each CDR3 protein has one entry. Among some 300,000 distinct CDR3 sequences listed, roughly a tenth were seen once. The sample was PBMCs. The receptor set was obtained from a human donor in good health (CMV status not recorded). Some clones in this sample may be carry-over from other donors' samples.

This clonotype was observed a few times. The J gene is TRBJ1-6, the V gene TRBV5-6; D is ambiguous. The germline gives CDR1 SGHDT, CDR2 YYEEEE. The CDR3 has 13 residues. Trimming cost V 4 bases and J 7 bases, with 9 bases left between them. CDR3 DNA: TGTGCCAGCAGCGGACGGCTGAATTCACCCCTCCACTTT. Protein: CASSGRLNSPLHF.

This clonotype was detected ten times or more. V is TRBV29-1 and J is TRBJ1-1; TRBD1 is a possible D gene (5 bases). The germline V and J ends were trimmed by 7 bases and 1 base, with 13 bases remaining between them. Germline assignment: CDR1 SQVTM and CDR2 ANQGSEA. This CDR3 contains 13 residues. CDR3 protein: CSATAGPNTEAFF. CDR3 sequence (DNA): TGCAGCGCCACGGCAGGGCCGAACACTGAAGCTTTCTTT.

The V and J genes are TRBV5-1 and TRBJ1-2; no firm D call. The CDR3 sequence is 11 residues long. Germline CDR1 SGHRS, CDR2 YFSETQ. Trimming removed 5 bases at V and 3 bases at J, with 5 bases between. The CDR3 sequence: CASREDYGYTF. The CDR3 DNA follows: TGCGCCAGCAGGGAGGACTATGGCTACACCTTC.

This clonotype was detected ten times or more. V gene TRBV7-8 combines with J gene TRBJ2-5, with TRBD1 as a possible D gene (7 bases). Trimming took off 5 bases at V and 2 bases at J, with 12 bases between the two ends. The CDR3 totals 14 residues. The germline V gene has CDR1 SGHVS and CDR2 FQNEAQ. The CDR3: CASSPSGGQETQYF. The CDR3 DNA sequence: TGTGCCAGCAGCCCCTCAGGGGGGCAAGAGACCCAGTACTTC.

This clonotype has ten or more counts. The chain joins TRBV29-1 to TRBJ2-2, with D unresolved. The CDR3 sequence is 13 residues long. The V end lost 2 bases, the J end lost 1 base, and 5 bases lay between the germline ends. Germline values: CDR1 SQVTM, CDR2 ANQGSEA. CDR3 bases: TGCAGCGTTGAAAACCAGAACACCGGGGAGCTGTTTTTT. The encoded protein is CSVENQNTGELFF.

This chain connects TRBV6-6 to TRBJ1-5; possibly TRBD1 for D (6 bases). Germline V CDR1 and CDR2: MNHNY, SVGAGI (reference sequence). The CDR3 is 15 amino acids. Trimming cost V 7 bases and J 0 bases, with 13 bases left between them. For the CDR3, the DNA is TGTGCCAGCACTTTCCGACAGGCTAGCAATCAGCCCCAGCATTTT. Protein product: CASTFRQASNQPQHF.

This clonotype was counted ten times or more. The chain has TRBV6-5 and TRBJ1-2; 7 bases fit TRBD1. The V gene end was trimmed by 2 bases and the J gene end by 4 bases; junction bases not matched to a gene: 10. Germline values: CDR1 MNHEY, CDR2 SVGAGI. This CDR3 is built from 16 residues. CDR3 in DNA: TGTGCCAGCAGTTACGCCCAGGGGGGCGCTTCCTATGGCTACACCTTC. Translating gives CASSYAQGGASYGYTF.

The chain has TRBV20-1 and TRBJ2-2; the D gene is possibly TRBD1 (6 bases). V lost 0 bases and J 1 base, leaving 6 bases between the germline ends. This CDR3 contains 14 residues. Germline CDR1 is DFQATT and CDR2 is SNEGSKA (reference sequence). In nucleotides, the CDR3 is TGCAGTGCTAGAGAGGGACAGAACACCGGGGAGCTGTTTTTT. Its protein product is CSAREGQNTGELFF.

This clonotype has a count of ten or more. This chain uses TRBV20-1 with TRBJ1-5; D unresolved. The CDR3 length is 15 residues. The germline V and J ends were trimmed by 2 bases and 3 bases, with 14 bases remaining between them. Germline lookup yields CDR1 DFQATT and CDR2 SNEGSKA (reference sequence). Here the CDR3 reads CSARLRPGANQPQHF. CDR3 sequence (DNA): TGCAGTGCTAGACTGCGCCCGGGCGCCAATCAGCCCCAGCATTTT.

At least ten counts were recorded for this clonotype. This chain connects TRBV2 to TRBJ2-3; TRBD1 aligns across 12 bases. Germline assignment: CDR1 SNHLY and CDR2 FYNNEI. CDR3 length: 18 residues. After removal of 6 bases from V and 3 bases from J, the junction contained 13 bases not matched to a gene. The CDR3 nucleotides are TGTGCCAGCAGCTACCCATCCGGGGACAGGGGGCGAACAGATACGCAGTATTTT. This codes for CASSYPSGDRGRTDTQYF.

This clonotype has ten or more counts. V usage is TRBV12-3 or TRBV12-4 and J usage is TRBJ2-1; D is possibly TRBD1 or TRBD2 (6 bases each). The CDR3 extends over 15 amino acids. Trimming left V 10 bases short and J 8 bases short, with 24 bases between. The CDR3 nucleotides are TGTGCCACCTTGCTTTGGGGGGCGAGTCGTGATGAGCAGTTCTTC. Translated, it gives CATLLWGASRDEQFF.

At least ten counts were recorded for this clonotype. V and J are TRBV28 and TRBJ1-2; weak D call: TRBD1 (6 bases). Trimming cost V 3 bases and J 4 bases, with 21 bases left between them. The CDR3 is made up of 17 amino acids. Germline CDR1 reads MDHEN; CDR2 reads SYDVKM. CDR3 protein: CASSLTKGGQRLYGYTF. As DNA, the CDR3 is TGTGCCAGCAGTTTGACCAAAGGGGGGCAGAGGCTCTATGGCTACACCTTC.

This clonotype was seen at least ten times. The chain combines TRBV10-3 with TRBJ2-2; no reliable D call. CDR3 length: 14 residues. CDR1 is ENHRY, CDR2 SYGVKD, per germline. V lost 4 bases and J 4 bases, leaving 10 bases between the germline ends. The chain's CDR3 is CAISVPGSTGELFF. The CDR3 DNA follows: TGTGCCATCAGTGTTCCGGGTAGCACCGGGGAGCTGTTTTTT.

The chain joins TRBV19 to TRBJ1-1; 8 bases are shared with TRBD1. This CDR3 has 13 amino acids. The V segment lost 5 bases and the J segment 4 bases; nucleotides outside the gene matches: 3. Germline V lookup: CDR1 LNHDA, CDR2 SQIVND (reference sequence). CDR3 loop: CASSLTGATEAFF. CDR3 coding DNA: TGTGCCAGTAGTCTGACAGGGGCCACTGAAGCTTTCTTT.

This clonotype came up many times. V is TRBV4-1 and J is TRBJ1-5; 8 nucleotides align to TRBD1. The V gene end was trimmed by 3 bases and the J gene end by 6 bases; junction bases not matched to a gene: 10. Germline assignment: CDR1 MGHRA and CDR2 YSYEKL. This CDR3 has 16 amino acids. In DNA, the CDR3 is TGCGCCAGCAGCCATGCCGCGGACAGGGAGATTCAGCCCCAGCATTTT. Translated, it gives CASSHAADREIQPQHF.

The chain carries TRBV5-4 and TRBJ2-1; possible D gene TRBD2, 6 bases. V lost 4 bases and J 5 bases, leaving 22 bases between the germline ends. There are 17 residues in the CDR3. Germline CDR1 reads SGHNT; CDR2 reads YYREEE (reference sequence). CDR3 residues: CASSQTGRRGLHNEQFF. The CDR3 coding sequence is TGTGCCAGCAGCCAAACGGGCCGGAGGGGTCTACACAATGAGCAGTTCTTC.

Worth noting for this clonotype: A much larger clone differs from this one at a single base, so this may be a read error. V is TRBV6-2 or TRBV6-3 and J is TRBJ2-3; tentatively, D is TRBD1 (6 bases). CDR3 size: 12 residues. The germline CDR1 and CDR2 sequences are MNHEY and SVGEGT. The V and J ends lost 4 bases and 11 bases respectively, with 13 bases between them. The CDR3 DNA is TGTGCCAGCAGTTTGACCGAGACAGGGCAGTATTTT. Amino acid sequence: CASSLTETGQYF.

This clonotype was seen at least ten times. This chain links TRBV28 with TRBJ1-4; D not resolved. Trimming left V 5 bases short and J 4 bases short, with 11 bases between. The germline CDR1 and CDR2 sequences are MDHEN and SYDVKM. The CDR3 extends over 14 amino acids. In nucleotides, the CDR3 is TGTGCCAGCAGTCGCCCCTTGGGTAATGAAAAACTGTTTTTT. Translating gives CASSRPLGNEKLFF.